This TCR beta chain originates from a study of CD8 T cells in ankylosing spondylitis. One entry per CDR3 protein results from TCRdb running MiXCR on the 5' RACE reads. The table includes hundreds of thousands of distinct CDR3 sequences, about 11% detected once. This clonotype was found many times. CDR3 size: 14 residues. Trimming took 0 bases from V and 3 from J; bases not matched to a gene: 1. Germline V lookup: CDR1 SGDLS, CDR2 YYNGEE. Sequences were obtained from blood, either unsorted or a sorted T cell fraction (not recorded which). The V call is TRBV9, the J call TRBJ2-5, with TRBD2 identical over 8 bases. The sequence came from a male donor with ankylosing spondylitis or in good health (not recorded which). As DNA, the CDR3 is TGTGCCAGCAGCGTAGATAGCGGGGAAGAGACCCAGTACTTC. It is translated as CASSVDSGEETQYF.